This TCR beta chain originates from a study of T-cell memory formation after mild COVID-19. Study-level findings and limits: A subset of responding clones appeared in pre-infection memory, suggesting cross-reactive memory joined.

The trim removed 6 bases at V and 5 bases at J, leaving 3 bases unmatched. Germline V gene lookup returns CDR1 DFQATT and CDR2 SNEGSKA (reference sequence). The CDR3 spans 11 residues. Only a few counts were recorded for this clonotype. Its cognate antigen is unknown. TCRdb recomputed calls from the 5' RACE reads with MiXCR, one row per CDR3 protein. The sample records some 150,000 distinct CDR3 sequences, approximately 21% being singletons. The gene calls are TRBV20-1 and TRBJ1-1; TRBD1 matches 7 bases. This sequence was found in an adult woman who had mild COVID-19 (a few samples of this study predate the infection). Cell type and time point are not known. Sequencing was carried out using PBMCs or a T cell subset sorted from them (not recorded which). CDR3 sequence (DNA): TGCAGTGCCACAGGGGTTACTGAAGCTTTCTTT. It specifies CSATGVTEAFF.